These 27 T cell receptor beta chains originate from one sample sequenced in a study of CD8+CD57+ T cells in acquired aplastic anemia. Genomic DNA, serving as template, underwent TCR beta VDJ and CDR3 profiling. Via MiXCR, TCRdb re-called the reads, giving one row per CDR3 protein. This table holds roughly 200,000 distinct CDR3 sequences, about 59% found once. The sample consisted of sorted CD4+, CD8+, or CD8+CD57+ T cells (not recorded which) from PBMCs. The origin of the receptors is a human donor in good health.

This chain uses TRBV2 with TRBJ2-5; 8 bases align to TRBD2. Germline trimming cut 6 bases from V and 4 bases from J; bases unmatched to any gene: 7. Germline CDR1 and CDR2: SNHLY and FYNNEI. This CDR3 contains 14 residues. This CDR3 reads CASSPRGGPETQYF. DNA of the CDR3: TGTGCCAGCAGCCCTCGGGGGGGGCCAGAGACCCAGTACTTC. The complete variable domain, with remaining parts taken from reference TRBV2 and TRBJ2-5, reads EPEVTQTPSHQVTQMGQEVILRCVPISNHLYFYWYRQILGQKVEFLVSFYNNEISEKSEIFDDQFSVERPDGSNFTLKIRSTKLEDSAMYFCASSPRGGPETQYFGPGTRLLVL.

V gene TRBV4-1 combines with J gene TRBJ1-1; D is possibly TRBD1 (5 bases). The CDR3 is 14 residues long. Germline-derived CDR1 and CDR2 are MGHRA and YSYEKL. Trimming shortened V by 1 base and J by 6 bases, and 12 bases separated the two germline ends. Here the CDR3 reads CASSQATGPPEAFF. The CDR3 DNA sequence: TGCGCCAGCAGCCAAGCTACGGGACCCCCTGAAGCTTTCTTT.

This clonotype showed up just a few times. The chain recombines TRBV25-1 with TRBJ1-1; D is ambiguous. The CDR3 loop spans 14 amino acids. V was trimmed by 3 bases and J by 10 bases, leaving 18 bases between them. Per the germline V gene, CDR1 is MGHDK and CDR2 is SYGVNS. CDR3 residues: CASSDPLTDAAAFF. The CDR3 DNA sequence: TGTGCCAGCAGTGACCCCCTGACGGACGCAGCAGCTTTCTTT. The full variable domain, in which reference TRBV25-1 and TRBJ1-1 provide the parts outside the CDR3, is EADIYQTPRYLVIGTGKKITLECSQTMGHDKMYWYQQDPGMELHLIHYSYGVNSTEKGDLSSESTVSRIRTEHFPLTLESARPSHTSQYLCASSDPLTDAAAFFGQGTRLTVV.

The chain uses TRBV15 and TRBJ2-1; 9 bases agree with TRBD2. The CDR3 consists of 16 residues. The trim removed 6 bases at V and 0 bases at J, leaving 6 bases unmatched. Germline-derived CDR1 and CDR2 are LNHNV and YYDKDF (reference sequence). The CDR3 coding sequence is TGTGCCACCAGTGGCCTAGCGGGACGCTCCTACAATGAGCAGTTCTTC. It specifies CATSGLAGRSYNEQFF.

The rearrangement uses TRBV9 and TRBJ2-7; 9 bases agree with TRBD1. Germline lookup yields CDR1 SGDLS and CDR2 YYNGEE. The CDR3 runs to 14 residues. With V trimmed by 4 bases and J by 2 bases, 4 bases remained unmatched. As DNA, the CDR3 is TGTGCCAGCAGCCTGTGGACAGGGGCCTACGAGCAGTACTTC. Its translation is CASSLWTGAYEQYF. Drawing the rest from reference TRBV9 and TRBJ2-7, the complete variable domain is DSGVTQTPKHLITATGQRVTLRCSPRSGDLSVYWYQQSLDQGLQFLIQYYNGEERAKGNILERFSAQQFPDLHSELNLSSLELGDSALYFCASSLWTGAYEQYFGPGTRLTVT.

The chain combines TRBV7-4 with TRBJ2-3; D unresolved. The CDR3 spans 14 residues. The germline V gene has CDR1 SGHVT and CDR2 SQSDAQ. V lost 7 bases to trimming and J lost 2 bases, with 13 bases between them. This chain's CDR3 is CASNRVGSTDTQYF. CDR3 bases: TGTGCCAGCAATAGGGTGGGGTCCACAGATACGCAGTATTTT.

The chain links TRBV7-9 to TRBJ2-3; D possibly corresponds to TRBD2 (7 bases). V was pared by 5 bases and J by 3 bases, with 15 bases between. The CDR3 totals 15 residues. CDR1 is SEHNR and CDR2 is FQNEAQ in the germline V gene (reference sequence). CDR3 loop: CASSPGASGTDTQYF. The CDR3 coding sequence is TGTGCCAGCAGCCCAGGGGCTAGCGGAACAGATACGCAGTATTTT.

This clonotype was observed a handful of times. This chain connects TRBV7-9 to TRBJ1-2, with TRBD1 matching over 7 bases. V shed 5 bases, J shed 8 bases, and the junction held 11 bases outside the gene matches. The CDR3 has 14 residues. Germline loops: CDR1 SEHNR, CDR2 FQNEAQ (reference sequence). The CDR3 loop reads CASSPFGQVGGYTF. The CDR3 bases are TGTGCCAGCAGCCCATTCGGACAGGTTGGAGGCTACACCTTC.

The CDR3 loop is CASSPPDRTSYEQYF. The CDR3 DNA reads as TGTGCCAGCTCACCACCGGACAGGACGTCCTACGAGCAGTACTTC. V and J are TRBV18 and TRBJ2-7; 7 bases line up with TRBD1. The CDR3 is 15 residues long. Germline CDR1 is KGHSH and CDR2 is LQKENI. Trimming removed 0 bases from V and 1 base from J; junction bases left unmatched: 3.

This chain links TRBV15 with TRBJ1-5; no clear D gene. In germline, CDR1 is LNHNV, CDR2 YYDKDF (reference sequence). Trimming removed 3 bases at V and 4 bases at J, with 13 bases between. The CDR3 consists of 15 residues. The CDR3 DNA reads TGTGCCACCAGCAGGGTGACGGGAATTAATCAGCCCCAGCATTTT. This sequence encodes CATSRVTGINQPQHF.

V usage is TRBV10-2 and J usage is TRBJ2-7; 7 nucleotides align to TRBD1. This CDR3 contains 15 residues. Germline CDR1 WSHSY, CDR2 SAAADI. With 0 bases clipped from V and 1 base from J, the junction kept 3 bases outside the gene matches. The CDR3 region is CASSESRRGSYEQYF. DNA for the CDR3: TGCGCCAGCAGTGAGTCCCGCAGGGGGTCCTACGAGCAGTACTTC.

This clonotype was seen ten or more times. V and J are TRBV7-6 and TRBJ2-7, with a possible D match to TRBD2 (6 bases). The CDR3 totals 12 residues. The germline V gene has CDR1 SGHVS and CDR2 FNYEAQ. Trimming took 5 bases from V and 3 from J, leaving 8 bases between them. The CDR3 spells CASSPGGYEQYF. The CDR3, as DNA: TGTGCCAGCAGCCCCGGGGGCTACGAGCAGTACTTC.

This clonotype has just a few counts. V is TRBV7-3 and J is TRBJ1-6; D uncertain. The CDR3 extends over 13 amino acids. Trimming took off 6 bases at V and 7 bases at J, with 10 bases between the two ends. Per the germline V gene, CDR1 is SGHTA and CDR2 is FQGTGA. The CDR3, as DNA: TGTGCCAGCAGTGGCCTCGGAAATTCACCCCTCCACTTT. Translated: CASSGLGNSPLHF.

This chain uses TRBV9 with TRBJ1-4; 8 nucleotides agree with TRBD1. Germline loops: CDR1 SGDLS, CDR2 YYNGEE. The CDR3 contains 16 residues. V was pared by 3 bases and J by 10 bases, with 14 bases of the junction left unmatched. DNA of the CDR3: TGTGCCAGCAGCGCAGACGACCGGCAGGGGGCCGTAAAACTGTTTTTT. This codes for CASSADDRQGAVKLFF.

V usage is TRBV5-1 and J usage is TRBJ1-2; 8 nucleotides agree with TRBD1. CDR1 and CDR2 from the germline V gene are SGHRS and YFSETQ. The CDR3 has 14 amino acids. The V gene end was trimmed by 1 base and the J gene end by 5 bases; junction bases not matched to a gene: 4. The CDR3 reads CASSLSGGDYGYTF. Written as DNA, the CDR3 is TGCGCCAGCAGCTTGTCAGGGGGCGATTATGGCTACACCTTC. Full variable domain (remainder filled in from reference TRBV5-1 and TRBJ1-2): KAGVTQTPRYLIKTRGQQVTLSCSPISGHRSVSWYQQTPGQGLQFLFEYFSETQRNKGNFPGRFSGRQFSNSRSEMNVSTLELGDSALYLCASSLSGGDYGYTFGSGTRLTVV.

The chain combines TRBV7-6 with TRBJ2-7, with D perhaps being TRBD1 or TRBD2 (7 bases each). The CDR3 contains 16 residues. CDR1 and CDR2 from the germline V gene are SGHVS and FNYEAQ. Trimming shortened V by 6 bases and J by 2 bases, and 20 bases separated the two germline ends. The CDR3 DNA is TGTGCCAGCAGTTCTCCTTTCAGGGGGGGAACCTACGAGCAGTACTTC. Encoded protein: CASSSPFRGGTYEQYF.

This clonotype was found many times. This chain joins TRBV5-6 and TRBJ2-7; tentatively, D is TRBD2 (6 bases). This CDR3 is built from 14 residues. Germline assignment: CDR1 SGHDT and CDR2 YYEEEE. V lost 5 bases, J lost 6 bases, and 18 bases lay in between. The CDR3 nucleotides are TGTGCCAGCAGACAACCCAACGTGGGGGGCGAGCAGTACTTC. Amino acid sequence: CASRQPNVGGEQYF. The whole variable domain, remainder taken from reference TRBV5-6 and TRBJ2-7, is DAGVTQSPTHLIKTRGQQVTLRCSPKSGHDTVSWYQQALGQGPQFIFQYYEEEERQRGNFPDRFSGHQFPNYSSELNVNALLLGDSALYLCASRQPNVGGEQYFGPGTRLTVT.

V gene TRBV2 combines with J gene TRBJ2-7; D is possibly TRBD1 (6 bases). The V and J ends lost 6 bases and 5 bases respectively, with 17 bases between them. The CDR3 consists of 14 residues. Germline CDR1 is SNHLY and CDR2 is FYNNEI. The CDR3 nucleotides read TGTGCCAGCAGAAGGGTACAGGGAGACGACGAGCAGTACTTC. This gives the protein CASRRVQGDDEQYF.

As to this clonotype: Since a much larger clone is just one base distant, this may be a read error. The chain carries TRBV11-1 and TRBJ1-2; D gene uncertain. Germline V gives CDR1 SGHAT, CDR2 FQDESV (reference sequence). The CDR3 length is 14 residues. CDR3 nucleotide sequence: TGTGCCAGCAGTCAAAGCCCGGGGATGGGAGGCTACGCCTTC. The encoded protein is CASSQSPGMGGYAF. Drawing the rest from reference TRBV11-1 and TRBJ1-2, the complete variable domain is EAEVAQSPRYKITEKSQAVAFWCDPISGHATLYWYRQILGQGPELLVQFQDESVVDDSQLPKDRFSAERLKGVDSTLKIQPAELGDSAMYLCASSQSPGMGGYAFGSGTRLTVV.

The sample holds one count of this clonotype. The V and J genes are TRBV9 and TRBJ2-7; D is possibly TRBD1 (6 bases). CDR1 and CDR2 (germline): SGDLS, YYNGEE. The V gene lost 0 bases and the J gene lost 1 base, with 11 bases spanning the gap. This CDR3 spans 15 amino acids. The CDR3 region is CASSVGAGDSYEQYF. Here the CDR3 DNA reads TGTGCCAGCAGCGTAGGAGCAGGGGATTCCTACGAGCAGTACTTC.

CDR3 region: CASSRTQGFQPQHF. The DNA for the CDR3 is TGTGCCAGCAGTCGGACCCAAGGTTTTCAGCCCCAGCATTTT. V and J are TRBV6-1 and TRBJ1-5; D gene unclear. The V gene lost 5 bases and the J gene lost 6 bases, with 14 bases spanning the gap. There are 14 residues in the CDR3. Looked up from germline, CDR1 is MNHNS and CDR2 is SASEGT.

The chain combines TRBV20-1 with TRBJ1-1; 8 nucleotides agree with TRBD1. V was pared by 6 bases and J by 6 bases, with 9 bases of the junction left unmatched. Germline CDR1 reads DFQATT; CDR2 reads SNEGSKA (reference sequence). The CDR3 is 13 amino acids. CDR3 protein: CSATQTTGAEAFF. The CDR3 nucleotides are TGCAGTGCAACACAGACGACAGGGGCTGAAGCTTTCTTT.

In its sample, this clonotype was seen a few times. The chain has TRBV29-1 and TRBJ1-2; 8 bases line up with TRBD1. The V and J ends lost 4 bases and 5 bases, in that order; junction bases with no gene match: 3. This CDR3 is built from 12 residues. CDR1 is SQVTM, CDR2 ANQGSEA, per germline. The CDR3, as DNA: TGCAGCGTTGGGGACAGGATTTATGGCTACACCTTC. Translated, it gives CSVGDRIYGYTF.

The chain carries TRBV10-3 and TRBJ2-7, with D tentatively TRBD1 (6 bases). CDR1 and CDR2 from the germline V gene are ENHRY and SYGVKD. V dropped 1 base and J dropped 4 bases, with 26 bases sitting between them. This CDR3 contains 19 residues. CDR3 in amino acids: CAISEFSRGGAGQSYEQYF. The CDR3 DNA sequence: TGTGCCATCAGTGAGTTTTCGCGTGGGGGTGCAGGACAGTCGTACGAGCAGTACTTC.

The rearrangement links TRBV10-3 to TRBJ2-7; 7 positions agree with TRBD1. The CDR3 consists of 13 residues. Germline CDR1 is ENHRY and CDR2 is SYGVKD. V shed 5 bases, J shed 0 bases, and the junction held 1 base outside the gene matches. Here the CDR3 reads CAISRDSSYEQYF. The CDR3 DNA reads TGTGCCATCAGTCGGGACAGCTCCTACGAGCAGTACTTC.

CDR3 amino acids: CASGGQGADEQFF. CDR3 DNA: TGTGCCAGTGGCGGACAGGGGGCGGATGAGCAGTTCTTC. The chain couples TRBV19 to TRBJ2-1; 11 bases fit TRBD1. CDR1 and CDR2 (germline): LNHDA, SQIVND (reference sequence). This CDR3 is 13 amino acids long. The trim removed 8 bases at V and 8 bases at J, leaving 5 bases unmatched. The variable domain in full, with the rest retrieved from reference TRBV19 and TRBJ2-1, is DGGITQSPKYLFRKEGQNVTLSCEQNLNHDAMYWYRQDPGQGLRLIYYSQIVNDFQKGDIAEGYSVSREKKESFPLTVTSAQKNPTAFYLCASGGQGADEQFFGPGTRLTVL.

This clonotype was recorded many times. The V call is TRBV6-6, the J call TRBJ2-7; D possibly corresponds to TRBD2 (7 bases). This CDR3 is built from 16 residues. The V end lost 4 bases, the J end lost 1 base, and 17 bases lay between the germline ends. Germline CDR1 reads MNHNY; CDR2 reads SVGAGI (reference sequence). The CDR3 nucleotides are TGTGCCAGCAGTTCGCTGGAGGGGGGGAGGTCCTACGAGCAGTACTTC. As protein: CASSSLEGGRSYEQYF.